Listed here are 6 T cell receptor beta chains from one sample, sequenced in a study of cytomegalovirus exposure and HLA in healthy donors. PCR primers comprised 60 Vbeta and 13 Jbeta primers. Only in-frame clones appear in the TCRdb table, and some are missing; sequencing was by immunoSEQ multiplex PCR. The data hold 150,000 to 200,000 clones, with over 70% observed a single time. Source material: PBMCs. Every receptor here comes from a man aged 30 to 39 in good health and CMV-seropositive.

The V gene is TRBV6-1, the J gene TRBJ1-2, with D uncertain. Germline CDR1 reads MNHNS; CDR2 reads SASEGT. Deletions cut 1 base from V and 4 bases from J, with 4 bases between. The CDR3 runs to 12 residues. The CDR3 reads CASSEGLYGYTF. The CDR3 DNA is TGTGCCAGCAGTGAAGGTCTCTATGGCTACACCTTC.

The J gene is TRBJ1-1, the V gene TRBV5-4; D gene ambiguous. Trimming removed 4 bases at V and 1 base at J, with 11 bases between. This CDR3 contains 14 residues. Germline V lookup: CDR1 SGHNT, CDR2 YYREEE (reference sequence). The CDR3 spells CASSPRGGNTEAFF. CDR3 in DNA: TGTGCCAGCAGCCCGCGGGGTGGGAACACTGAAGCTTTCTTT.

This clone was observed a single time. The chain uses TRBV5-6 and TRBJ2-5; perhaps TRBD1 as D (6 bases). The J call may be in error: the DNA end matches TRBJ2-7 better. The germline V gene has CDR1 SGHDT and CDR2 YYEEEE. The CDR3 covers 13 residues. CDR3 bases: TGTGCCAGCAGCTACGACAGGACCTACGAGCAGTACTTC. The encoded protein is CASSYDRTYEQYF.

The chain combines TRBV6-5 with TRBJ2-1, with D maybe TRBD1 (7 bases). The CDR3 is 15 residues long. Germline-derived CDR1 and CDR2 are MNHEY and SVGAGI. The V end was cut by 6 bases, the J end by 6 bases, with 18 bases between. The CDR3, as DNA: TGTGCCAGCAGCCCAAACCAGGGGGGCCGCAATGAGCAGTTCTTC. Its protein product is CASSPNQGGRNEQFF.

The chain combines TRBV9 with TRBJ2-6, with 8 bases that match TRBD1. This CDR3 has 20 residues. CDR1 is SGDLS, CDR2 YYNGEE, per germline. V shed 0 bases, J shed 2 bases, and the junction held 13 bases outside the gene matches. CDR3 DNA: TGTGCCAGCAGCGTAGAAGAGAGGGACAGGACCGGCCCTGGGGCCAACGTCCTGACTTTC. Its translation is CASSVEERDRTGPGANVLTF.

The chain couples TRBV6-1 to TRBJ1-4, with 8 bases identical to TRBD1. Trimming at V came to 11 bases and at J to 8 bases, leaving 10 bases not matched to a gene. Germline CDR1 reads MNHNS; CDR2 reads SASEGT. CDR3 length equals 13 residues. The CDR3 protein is CAGSGGEVEKLFF. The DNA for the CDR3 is TGTGCCGGCTCAGGGGGCGAGGTCGAAAAACTGTTTTTT.